These 32 T cell receptor beta chains came from one sample sequenced in a study of blood T cells in healthy people across ages. The use of a sample-barcoded 5' primer and a J-beta primer mix characterized a second PCR of roughly 6 to 11 cycles. TCRdb redid the calling of the 5' RACE reads with MiXCR, one entry per CDR3 protein. In the table there are about 1.4 million distinct CDR3 sequences, approximately 59% of which are singletons. Sequenced material: blood. The receptor set was obtained from a man younger than 30 in good health.

The rearrangement joins TRBV30 to TRBJ2-1; a weak D match, TRBD2 (6 bases). The CDR3 covers 15 residues. V was shortened by 2 bases and J by 5 bases, with 16 bases between the two germline ends. The V gene's germline CDR1 is GTSNPN and CDR2 SVGIG (reference sequence). This chain's CDR3 is CAWSMGQGGNNEQFF. The DNA of the CDR3 is TGTGCCTGGAGTATGGGGCAGGGAGGTAACAATGAGCAGTTCTTC.

The genes are TRBV7-9 and TRBJ2-7, with TRBD1 as a possible D gene (5 bases). V was shortened by 4 bases and J by 3 bases, with 10 bases between the two germline ends. Per the germline V gene, CDR1 is SEHNR and CDR2 is FQNEAQ (reference sequence). The CDR3 has 13 amino acids. CDR3 in DNA: TGTGCCAGCAGCTCCTCAGGGTACTACGAGCAGTACTTC. This gives the protein CASSSSGYYEQYF.

The gene calls are TRBV4-1 and TRBJ2-7; D might be TRBD1 or TRBD2, each matching 5 bases. Per the germline V gene, CDR1 is MGHRA and CDR2 is YSYEKL. Trimming took off 1 base at V and 0 bases at J, with 16 bases between the two ends. This CDR3 is built from 17 residues. The CDR3 DNA is TGCGCCAGCAGCCAAGTCGAAACGGGGCCGAGCTCCTACGAGCAGTACTTC. Residues: CASSQVETGPSSYEQYF.

The chain employs TRBV29-1 and TRBJ2-2, with 7 bases lining up with TRBD1. The CDR3 is 14 amino acids. Germline trimming cut 1 base from V and 6 bases from J; bases unmatched to any gene: 5. Germline CDR1 is SQVTM and CDR2 is ANQGSEA. The DNA of the CDR3 is TGCAGCGTTGAAGCACAGGGGATTGCCGGGGAGCTGTTTTTT. It is translated as CSVEAQGIAGELFF.

The V and J genes are TRBV27 and TRBJ2-6; 8 bases match TRBD1. With 5 bases clipped from V and 0 bases from J, the junction kept 9 bases outside the gene matches. Germline V gene lookup returns CDR1 MNHEY and CDR2 SMNVEV (reference sequence). The CDR3 spans 18 residues. The CDR3 DNA follows: TGTGCCAGCAGTCCGAGGGACAGGCAAATCTCTGGGGCCAACGTCCTGACTTTC. Translated, it gives CASSPRDRQISGANVLTF.

The chain is built from TRBV27 and TRBJ1-2; D is uncertain. V lost 5 bases, J lost 5 bases, and 18 bases lay in between. CDR1 and CDR2 from the germline V gene are MNHEY and SMNVEV (reference sequence). The CDR3 is 15 amino acids. The CDR3, as DNA: TGTGCCAGCAGTCCCCAGCCCCTTCGGGATTATGGCTACACCTTC. This encodes CASSPQPLRDYGYTF.

The chain is built from TRBV7-9 and TRBJ2-5; no clear D. V was clipped by 5 bases and J by 11 bases, with 18 bases between them. CDR3 length: 13 residues. Germline V gene sequence: CDR1 SEHNR, CDR2 FQNEAQ (reference sequence). This CDR3 is CASSPPVFREQYF. The CDR3 DNA reads TGTGCCAGCAGCCCACCGGTATTCCGAGAGCAGTACTTC.

The CDR3 DNA sequence: TGTGCCAGCAGCCTACAGGGGTCCCACGAGCAGTACTTC. Amino acid sequence: CASSLQGSHEQYF. The chain combines TRBV6-6 with TRBJ2-7; 7 bases fit TRBD1. V lost 6 bases to trimming and J lost 5 bases; unmatched junction nucleotides: 7. Germline-derived CDR1 and CDR2 are MNHNY and SVGAGI (reference sequence). The CDR3 sequence is 13 residues long.

This clonotype occurred a few times. J is TRBJ1-6 and V is TRBV4-1; no reliable D call. Deletions cut 3 bases from V and 1 base from J, with 10 bases between. Germline values: CDR1 MGHRA, CDR2 YSYEKL. This CDR3 has 16 amino acids. The CDR3 coding sequence is TGCGCCAGCAGCCACCCGAGGGCATCCTATAATTCACCCCTCCACTTT. It yields the protein CASSHPRASYNSPLHF.

This clonotype has ten or more counts. V and J are TRBV3-1 and TRBJ2-5; 8 nucleotides line up with TRBD2. The CDR3 covers 14 residues. From germline, CDR1 is LGHDT and CDR2 YNNKEL (reference sequence). V gave up 4 bases and J gave up 4 bases; unmatched junction bases: 5. CDR3 in amino acids: CASSRTTSGETQYF. CDR3 bases: TGTGCCAGCAGCCGAACAACTAGCGGAGAGACCCAGTACTTC.

This clonotype was seen repeatedly, ten times or more. V usage is TRBV20-1 and J usage is TRBJ2-7, with 8 nucleotides matching TRBD1. Germline trimming cut 0 bases from V and 4 bases from J; bases unmatched to any gene: 5. The CDR3 extends over 14 amino acids. CDR1 DFQATT and CDR2 SNEGSKA come from the germline V gene (reference sequence). In DNA form, the CDR3 reads TGCAGTGCTAGAGATTTCAGGGGGCATTACGAGCAGTACTTC. Amino acids: CSARDFRGHYEQYF.

A few counts support this clonotype. The V and J genes are TRBV15 and TRBJ2-7; possibly TRBD2 for D (6 bases). The CDR3 is 15 residues long. V lost 4 bases, J lost 3 bases, and 16 bases lay in between. Germline loops: CDR1 LNHNV, CDR2 YYDKDF (reference sequence). The CDR3 loop is CATSMSGDRHYEQYF. The DNA of the CDR3 is TGTGCCACCAGCATGTCGGGGGATCGACACTACGAGCAGTACTTC. The whole variable domain, filled in from reference TRBV15 and TRBJ2-7, reads DAMVIQNPRYQVTQFGKPVTLSCSQTLNHNVMYWYQQKSSQAPKLLFHYYDKDFNNEADTPDNFQSRRPNTSFCFLDIRSPGLGDTAMYLCATSMSGDRHYEQYFGPGTRLTVT.

This clonotype was picked up one time. CDR3 protein: CASSEGGLAGQLYEQYF. Written as DNA, the CDR3 is TGTGCCAGCAGTGAAGGGGGACTAGCGGGCCAACTCTACGAGCAGTACTTC. The rearrangement links TRBV6-1 to TRBJ2-7; 12 nucleotides match TRBD2. J lost 3 bases, V lost 1 base, and 7 bases had no gene match. Germline V gives CDR1 MNHNS, CDR2 SASEGT. The CDR3 runs to 17 residues.

This rearrangement joins TRBV28 to TRBJ1-2; D might be TRBD1 (5 bases). The CDR3 covers 13 residues. The germline gives CDR1 MDHEN, CDR2 SYDVKM. V shed 6 bases and J shed 8 bases, with 16 bases lying between them. The CDR3 sequence is CASSRRAGNGYTF. CDR3 coding DNA: TGTGCCAGCAGCCGCCGTGCAGGGAACGGCTACACCTTC.

This sequence joins TRBV7-9 and TRBJ2-7; 9 positions match TRBD2. Trimming at V came to 3 bases and at J to 1 base, leaving 4 bases not matched to a gene. Germline V gene lookup returns CDR1 SEHNR and CDR2 FQNEAQ (reference sequence). The length of the CDR3 is 15 residues. Here the CDR3 reads CASSFSGGESYEQYF. For the CDR3, the DNA is TGTGCCAGCAGCTTTAGCGGGGGCGAATCCTACGAGCAGTACTTC.

This clonotype occurred once. The chain is built from TRBV11-3 and TRBJ2-5, with TRBD1 matching 10 bases. Germline loops: CDR1 SGHNT, CDR2 YENEEA. The CDR3 extends over 15 amino acids. The V segment lost 4 bases and the J segment 3 bases; nucleotides outside the gene matches: 5. The CDR3 sequence: CASSSTGTGEETQYF. CDR3 bases: TGTGCCAGCAGCTCAACGGGGACAGGGGAAGAGACCCAGTACTTC.

This chain connects TRBV11-2 to TRBJ2-7; weak D call: TRBD2 (6 bases). Trimming cost V 0 bases and J 0 bases, with 24 bases left between them. CDR3 size: 20 residues. Germline V gene sequence: CDR1 SGHAT, CDR2 FQNNGV. The CDR3, as DNA: TGTGCCAGCAGCTTAGATCGGTCCTTCGTGTGGGACTTGAGCTCCTACGAGCAGTACTTC. This sequence encodes CASSLDRSFVWDLSSYEQYF.

The chain has TRBV12-3 or TRBV12-4 and TRBJ1-5; D is uncertain. This CDR3 region has 14 residues. V lost 3 bases and J lost 1, with 7 bases in between. CDR3 DNA sequence: TGTGCCAGCAGTTTTACACAGAGCAATCAGCCCCAGCATTTT. Translation gives CASSFTQSNQPQHF.

This clonotype showed up just a few times. This sequence joins TRBV28 and TRBJ2-1; D is uncertain. The CDR3 consists of 14 residues. Germline CDR1 is MDHEN and CDR2 is SYDVKM. The V end lost 3 bases, the J end lost 2 bases, and 8 bases lay between the germline ends. CDR3 region: CASSFRVTYNEQFF. CDR3 coding DNA: TGTGCCAGCAGTTTTCGGGTTACCTACAATGAGCAGTTCTTC.

The V call is TRBV2, the J call TRBJ1-4; D remains unclear. CDR3 length equals 17 residues. CDR1 is SNHLY, CDR2 FYNNEI, per germline. The V end lost 4 bases, the J end lost 0 bases, and 15 bases lay between the germline ends. DNA of the CDR3: TGTGCCAGCAGTGGAAACACTTGGGAAGCAACTAATGAAAAACTGTTTTTT. The encoded protein is CASSGNTWEATNEKLFF.

In this sample, this clonotype turned up once. CDR3 nucleotides: TGTGCCAGCAATTACCCCTTAGAGGGCACTGAAGCTTTCTTT. Translating it yields CASNYPLEGTEAFF. The chain combines TRBV2 with TRBJ1-1; D gene unclear. The CDR3 has 14 amino acids. The germline V gene has CDR1 SNHLY and CDR2 FYNNEI. V dropped 7 bases and J dropped 4 bases, with 16 bases sitting between them.

The gene calls are TRBV12-3 or TRBV12-4 and TRBJ2-3; D might be TRBD2 (5 bases). There are 15 residues in the CDR3. V was shortened by 5 bases and J by 5 bases, with 17 bases between the two germline ends. The CDR3 loop reads CASSLGRAEKDTQYF. The CDR3 region has the DNA TGTGCCAGCAGTCTGGGAAGAGCGGAGAAAGATACGCAGTATTTT.

There are a few counts of this clonotype. The chain combines TRBV10-3 with TRBJ2-1; D perhaps matches TRBD2 (5 bases). Trimming stripped 7 bases from V and 6 bases from J, with 13 bases between. Germline V CDR1 and CDR2: ENHRY, SYGVKD. The CDR3 totals 13 residues. The DNA for the CDR3 is TGTGCCATCACCGGACTGGGGTCCAATGAGCAGTTCTTC. Its translation is CAITGLGSNEQFF.

This chain connects TRBV20-1 to TRBJ2-1; the D gene could be TRBD1 or TRBD2 (6 bases each). The length of the CDR3 is 13 residues. Trimming left V 4 bases short and J 8 bases short, with 15 bases between. Germline lookup yields CDR1 DFQATT and CDR2 SNEGSKA (reference sequence). CDR3 amino acids: CSATGAPRHEQFF. In DNA form, the CDR3 reads TGCAGTGCTACGGGGGCGCCCCGGCATGAGCAGTTCTTC.

This clonotype was counted only a few times. This rearrangement joins TRBV4-1 to TRBJ1-4; TRBD1 matches 8 bases. CDR1 MGHRA and CDR2 YSYEKL come from the germline V gene. With 6 bases clipped from V and 1 base from J, the junction kept 7 bases outside the gene matches. The CDR3 totals 16 residues. The chain's CDR3 is CASSLLTGGTNEKLFF. The CDR3 region has the DNA TGCGCCAGCAGTTTACTTACAGGGGGAACTAATGAAAAACTGTTTTTT.

This clonotype showed up just a few times. In nucleotides, the CDR3 is TGCGCCAGCAGCCAGGCCCAGGCCTCCTACAATGAGCAGTTCTTC. Translating gives CASSQAQASYNEQFF. The chain carries TRBV4-1 and TRBJ2-1; no firm D call. The V gene lost 3 bases and the J gene lost 0 bases, with 9 bases spanning the gap. CDR1 and CDR2 from the germline V gene are MGHRA and YSYEKL. This CDR3 region has 15 residues.

The V gene is TRBV15, the J gene TRBJ2-1; 7 bases align to TRBD1. From germline, CDR1 is LNHNV and CDR2 YYDKDF (reference sequence). CDR3 length equals 13 residues. Unmatched junction bases numbered 2, after V lost 5 bases and J lost 4 bases. The CDR3 reads CATSGQEYNEQFF. For the CDR3, the DNA is TGTGCCACCAGCGGACAGGAGTACAATGAGCAGTTCTTC.

This clonotype was detected ten times or more. V usage is TRBV27 and J usage is TRBJ1-1; the D gene is possibly TRBD1 (5 bases). The length of the CDR3 is 13 residues. Germline CDR1 is MNHEY and CDR2 is SMNVEV (reference sequence). V was cut by 0 bases and J by 4 bases, with 6 bases left in between. CDR3 sequence (DNA): TGTGCCAGCAGTTTATCGGGACCCACTGAAGCTTTCTTT. Translated, it gives CASSLSGPTEAFF.

V usage is TRBV2 and J usage is TRBJ2-5, with D possibly TRBD1 on 5 matching bases. The J call may be in error: the DNA end matches TRBJ2-7 better. The CDR3 consists of 14 residues. Germline values: CDR1 SNHLY, CDR2 FYNNEI. Here the CDR3 reads CASSPTGSYYEQYF. The CDR3 DNA is TGTGCCAGCAGCCCCACAGGATCTTACTACGAGCAGTACTTC.

This rearrangement joins TRBV21-1 to TRBJ2-4; the table's D call, TRBD1, was not checked against the DNA. TRBV21-1 is designated a pseudogene. The CDR3 has 15 residues. In DNA form, the CDR3 reads TGTGCCAGCAGCAATAGGGGGTTGACCAAAAACATTCAGTACTTC. Translated, it gives CASSNRGLTKNIQYF.

In its sample, this clonotype was seen once. The rearrangement links TRBV20-1 to TRBJ2-1; TRBD2 matches at 7 bases. Germline values: CDR1 DFQATT, CDR2 SNEGSKA (reference sequence). V lost 3 bases and J lost 9; bases outside the gene matches: 11. The CDR3 covers 14 residues. For the CDR3, the DNA is TGCAGTGCTAGGCAAGCGGGGTCTTCAGGTGAGCAGTTCTTC. This codes for CSARQAGSSGEQFF.

This clonotype was found once. The gene calls are TRBV21-1 and TRBJ2-3; the table's D call TRBD1 went unverified against the DNA. TRBV21-1 constitutes a pseudogene. CDR3 length equals 17 residues. The CDR3 DNA follows: TGTGCCAGCAGCAAACCTGAACCGGGACAGGCCACAGATACGCAGTATTTT. It is translated as CASSKPEPGQATDTQYF.